What follows describes a single TCR beta chain. What it binds is unknown. The source of the sample is a study of cytomegalovirus exposure and HLA in healthy donors. The overall study: Researchers previously reported finding 90 million to 130 million unique TCR beta sequences from some 180 million T cells. General study findings and limits: A classifier reportedly called cytomegalovirus status with high sensitivity and specificity.

The PCR contained 60 Vbeta and 13 Jbeta primers. TCRdb's copy holds only in-frame clones and misses some; the assay was immunoSEQ multiplex PCR. In the table there are about 64,000 clones, under 80% of which are singletons. CDR1 and CDR2 from the germline V gene are WSHSY and SAAADI. The V gene lost 3 bases and the J gene lost 2 bases, with 8 bases spanning the gap. The CDR3 runs 13 residues. The origin of this receptor is a male donor in good health and CMV-seropositive. Sequenced: PBMCs. J is TRBJ2-7 and V is TRBV10-2; maybe TRBD1 (6 bases). The DNA for the CDR3 is TGCGCCAGCAGTGAACAGGGTGCCTACGAGCAGTACTTC. It translates to CASSEQGAYEQYF.